This T cell receptor beta chain was sequenced in a study of T cells in Graves' hyperthyroidism and ophthalmopathy. Findings and limits, study-wide: Blood also showed most of the thyroid clonotypes that were expanded above 0.001. The authors' 13 V-J model separated ophthalmopathy from stable hyperthyroidism.

Amplified TCR beta CDR3 regions came from RNA transcripts. In the first-round RT-PCR of the TCR CDR3, the HTBI primer set was used. In TCRdb, the multiplex PCR reads were re-called with MiXCR into one record per CDR3 protein. The data contain hundreds of thousands of distinct CDR3 sequences, approximately 15% of them singletons. Exclusion followed for patients with uncontrolled infection, other autoimmune disease, pregnancy or lactation. Orbital computed tomography, thyroid ultrasound, serum thyroxine and TRAb, and clinical symptoms together informed the diagnoses. CDR1 is SGHVS and CDR2 is FQNEAQ in the germline V gene. Trimming cost V 1 base and J 5 bases, with 8 bases left between them. The CDR3 is made up of 13 amino acids. This clonotype was seen many times. Its antigen is not known.

Specimen: blood. The V call is TRBV7-8, the J call TRBJ2-5; TRBD1 might be the D (5 bases). The clonotype originates from a woman in her thirties or forties with Graves' ophthalmopathy. The CDR3 sequence: CASSLVRVETQYF. The CDR3 nucleotides read TGTGCCAGCAGCTTAGTCAGGGTTGAGACCCAGTACTTC.